The present T cell receptor beta chain was sequenced within a study of Tregs in tolerant kidney transplant recipients. Here immunoSEQ multiplex PCR was the method, and the copy in TCRdb shows in-frame clones only, minus some. Of 75,000 to 100,000 clones in the sample, roughly nine tenths were seen once. Germline V lookup: CDR1 MGHRA, CDR2 YSYEKL. V gave up 0 bases and J gave up 9 bases, with 18 bases separating them. The CDR3 is 16 amino acids. This sequence joins TRBV4-1 and TRBJ2-1, with D perhaps matching TRBD2 (5 bases). Sequenced: CD8+ T cells from blood. The sequence was obtained from a human donor in good health. CDR3 coding DNA: TGCGCCAGCAGCCAAGATCGGGGAGCGGTTTTGGGTGAGCAGTTCTTC. Translating gives CASSQDRGAVLGEQFF.